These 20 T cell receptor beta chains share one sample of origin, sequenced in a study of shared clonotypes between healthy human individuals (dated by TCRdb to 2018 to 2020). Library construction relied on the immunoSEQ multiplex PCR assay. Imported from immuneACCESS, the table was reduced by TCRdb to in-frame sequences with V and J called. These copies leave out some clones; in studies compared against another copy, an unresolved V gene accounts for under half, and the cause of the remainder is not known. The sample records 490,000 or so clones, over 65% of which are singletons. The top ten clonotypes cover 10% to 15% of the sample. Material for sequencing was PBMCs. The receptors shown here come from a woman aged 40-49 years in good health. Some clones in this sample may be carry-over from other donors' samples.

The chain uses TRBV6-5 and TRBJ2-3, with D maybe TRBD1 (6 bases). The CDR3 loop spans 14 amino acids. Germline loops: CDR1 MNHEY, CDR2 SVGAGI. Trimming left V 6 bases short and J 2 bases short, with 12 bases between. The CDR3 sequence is CASRGHSNTDTQYF. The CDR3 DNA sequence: TGTGCCAGCAGGGGACACTCGAACACAGATACGCAGTATTTT.

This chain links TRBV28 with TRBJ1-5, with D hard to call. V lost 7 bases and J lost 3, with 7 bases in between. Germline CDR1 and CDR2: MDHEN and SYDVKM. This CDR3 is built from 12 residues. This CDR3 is CASIGDNQPQHF. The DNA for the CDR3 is TGTGCCAGCATAGGAGACAATCAGCCCCAGCATTTT.

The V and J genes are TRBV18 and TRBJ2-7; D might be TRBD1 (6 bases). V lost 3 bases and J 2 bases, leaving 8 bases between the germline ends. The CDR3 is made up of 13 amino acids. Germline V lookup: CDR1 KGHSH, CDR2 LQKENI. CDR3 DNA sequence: TGTGCCAGCTCACCCAGGGGTCCCTACGAGCAGTACTTC. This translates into CASSPRGPYEQYF.

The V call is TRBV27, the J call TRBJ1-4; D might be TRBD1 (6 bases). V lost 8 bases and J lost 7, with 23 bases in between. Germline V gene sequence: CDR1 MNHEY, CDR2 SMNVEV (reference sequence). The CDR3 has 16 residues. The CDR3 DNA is TGTGCCAGCGGAGTGACCCCGGGGGGGCCCCCTGAAAAACTGTTTTTT. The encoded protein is CASGVTPGGPPEKLFF.

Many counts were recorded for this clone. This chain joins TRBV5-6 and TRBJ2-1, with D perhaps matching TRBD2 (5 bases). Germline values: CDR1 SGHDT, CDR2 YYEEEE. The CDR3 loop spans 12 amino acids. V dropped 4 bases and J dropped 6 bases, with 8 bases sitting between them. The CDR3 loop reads CASSRTGNEQFF. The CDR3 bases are TGTGCCAGCAGCCGGACTGGCAATGAGCAGTTCTTC.

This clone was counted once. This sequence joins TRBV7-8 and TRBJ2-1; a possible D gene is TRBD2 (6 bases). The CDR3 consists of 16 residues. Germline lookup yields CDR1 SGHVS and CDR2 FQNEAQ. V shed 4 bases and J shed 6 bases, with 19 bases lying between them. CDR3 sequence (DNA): TGTGCCAGCAGCTCGCGCAGGGACTCTACCCTCAATGAGCAGTTCTTC. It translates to CASSSRRDSTLNEQFF.

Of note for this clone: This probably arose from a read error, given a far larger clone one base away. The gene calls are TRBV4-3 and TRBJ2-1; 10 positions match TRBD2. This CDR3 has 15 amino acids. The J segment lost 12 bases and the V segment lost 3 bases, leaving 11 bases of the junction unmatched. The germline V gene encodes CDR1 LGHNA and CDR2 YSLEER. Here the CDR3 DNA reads TGCGCCAGCAGCCACGTCCTGGCTAGCGGGGGTGGGCAGTTCTTC. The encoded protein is CASSHVLASGGGQFF.

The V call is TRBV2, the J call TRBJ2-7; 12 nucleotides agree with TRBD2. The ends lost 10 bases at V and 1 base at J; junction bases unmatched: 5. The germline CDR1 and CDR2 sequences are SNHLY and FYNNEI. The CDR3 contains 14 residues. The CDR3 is CAKRLAGESYEQYF. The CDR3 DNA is TGTGCCAAGAGACTAGCGGGAGAGTCCTACGAGCAGTACTTC.

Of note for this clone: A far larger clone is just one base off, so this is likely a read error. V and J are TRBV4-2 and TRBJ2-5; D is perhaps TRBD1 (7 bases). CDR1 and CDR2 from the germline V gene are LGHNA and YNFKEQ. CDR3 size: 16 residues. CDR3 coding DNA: TGTACCAGCAGCCAAGGTCGAGAAGCAGGGGGGGAGACCCAGTACTTC. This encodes CTSSQGREAGGETQYF.

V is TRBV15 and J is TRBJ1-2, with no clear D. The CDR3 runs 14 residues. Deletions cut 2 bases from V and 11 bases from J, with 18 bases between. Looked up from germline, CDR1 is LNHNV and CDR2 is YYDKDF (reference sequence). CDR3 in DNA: TGTGCCACCAGCAGAAGGCTGGAACCTGGGAGGTACACCTTC. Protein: CATSRRLEPGRYTF. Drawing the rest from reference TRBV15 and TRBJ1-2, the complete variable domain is DAMVIQNPRYQVTQFGKPVTLSCSQTLNHNVMYWYQQKSSQAPKLLFHYYDKDFNNEADTPDNFQSRRPNTSFCFLDIRSPGLGDTAMYLCATSRRLEPGRYTFGSGTRLTVV.

CDR3 in amino acids: CASSSLSGTSVNTDTQYF. DNA of the CDR3: TGTGCCAGCAGCTCATTATCCGGGACTAGCGTGAACACAGATACGCAGTATTTT. This chain joins TRBV7-9 and TRBJ2-3; 10 bases match TRBD2. J lost 2 bases, V lost 4 bases, and 12 bases had no gene match. The CDR3 is 18 amino acids. Germline CDR1 reads SEHNR; CDR2 reads FQNEAQ (reference sequence).

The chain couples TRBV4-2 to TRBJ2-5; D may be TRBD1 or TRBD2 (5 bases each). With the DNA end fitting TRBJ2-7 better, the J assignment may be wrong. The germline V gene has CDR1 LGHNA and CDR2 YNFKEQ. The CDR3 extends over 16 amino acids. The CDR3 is CASSQVGVTRSYEQYF. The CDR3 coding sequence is TGTGCCAGCAGCCAAGTGGGGGTGACGCGCTCCTACGAGCAGTACTTC.

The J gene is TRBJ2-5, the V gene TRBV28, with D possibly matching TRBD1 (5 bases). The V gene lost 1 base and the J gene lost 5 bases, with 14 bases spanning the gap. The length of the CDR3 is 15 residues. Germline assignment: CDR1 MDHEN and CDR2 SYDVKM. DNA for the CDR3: TGTGCCAGCAGTTTATCCATGCCAGGGATGGAGACCCAGTACTTC. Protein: CASSLSMPGMETQYF.

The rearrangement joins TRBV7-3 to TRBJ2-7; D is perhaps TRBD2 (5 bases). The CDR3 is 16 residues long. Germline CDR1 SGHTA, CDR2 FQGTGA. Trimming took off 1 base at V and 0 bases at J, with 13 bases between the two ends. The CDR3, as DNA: TGTGCCAGCAGCTTAAATAGTAGCGCCGTCTCCTACGAGCAGTACTTC. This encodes CASSLNSSAVSYEQYF.

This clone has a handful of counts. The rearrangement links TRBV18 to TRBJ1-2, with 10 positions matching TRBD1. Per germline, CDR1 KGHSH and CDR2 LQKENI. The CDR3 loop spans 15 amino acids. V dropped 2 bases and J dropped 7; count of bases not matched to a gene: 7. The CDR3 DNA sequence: TGTGCCAGCTCACCAGCCGGGACAGGGGAGGTTGGCTACACCTTC. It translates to CASSPAGTGEVGYTF.

The CDR3 here is CATRVARGLTDTQYF. The CDR3 coding sequence is TGTGCCACCAGAGTGGCACGAGGGCTCACAGATACGCAGTATTTT. The chain joins TRBV28 to TRBJ2-3; a weak D match, TRBD2 (5 bases). The CDR3 is made up of 15 amino acids. The germline V gene encodes CDR1 MDHEN and CDR2 SYDVKM. V was trimmed by 10 bases and J by 2 bases, leaving 19 bases between them.

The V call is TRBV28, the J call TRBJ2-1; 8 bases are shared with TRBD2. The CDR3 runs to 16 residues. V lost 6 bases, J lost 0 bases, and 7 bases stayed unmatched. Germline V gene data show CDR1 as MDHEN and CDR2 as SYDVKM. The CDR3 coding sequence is TGTGCCAGCAGGGGGGCGGGAGGATTCTCCTACAATGAGCAGTTCTTC. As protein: CASRGAGGFSYNEQFF.

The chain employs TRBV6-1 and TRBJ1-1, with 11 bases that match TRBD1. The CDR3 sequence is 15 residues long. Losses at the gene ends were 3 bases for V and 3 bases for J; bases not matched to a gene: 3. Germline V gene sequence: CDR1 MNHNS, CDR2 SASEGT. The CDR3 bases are TGTGCCAGCAGTGAGGGGACAGGGGGATACACTGAAGCTTTCTTT. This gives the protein CASSEGTGGYTEAFF.

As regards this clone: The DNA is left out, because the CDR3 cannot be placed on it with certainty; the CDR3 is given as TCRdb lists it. CDR3 residues: CASSILGGTDTQYF. The chain employs TRBV2 and TRBJ2-3. Germline assignment: CDR1 SNHLY and CDR2 FYNNEI. Inclusive of both ends, the CDR3 amounts to 14 amino acids.

CDR3 sequence: CASSRGLAGLNEQFF. The CDR3 coding sequence is TGTGCCAGCAGCCGCGGACTAGCGGGGTTGAATGAGCAGTTCTTC. This chain connects TRBV11-2 to TRBJ2-1; 12 bases are shared with TRBD2. V trimming: 5 bases; J trimming: 7 bases; junction bases outside the gene matches: 6. Germline V CDR1 and CDR2: SGHAT, FQNNGV. CDR3 length equals 15 residues. Full variable domain (rest looked up from reference TRBV11-2 and TRBJ2-1): EAGVAQSPRYKIIEKRQSVAFWCNPISGHATLYWYQQILGQGPKLLIQFQNNGVVDDSQLPKDRFSAERLKGVDSTLKIQPAKLEDSAVYLCASSRGLAGLNEQFFGPGTRLTVL.